This TCR beta chain was sequenced during a study of T cell changes during pregnancy in multiple sclerosis. This table comes from immunoSEQ multiplex PCR, and its TCRdb copy is limited to in-frame clones, with some not included. The sample lists roughly 89,000 clones; nearly 95% were seen once. Concerning this clone: The junction does not match germline at one end; this may be a read error.

This CDR3 comprises 15 residues. Germline CDR1 is MDHEN and CDR2 is SYDVKM. The sequence was obtained from a female donor in good health, enrolled as a control in a pregnancy study. Sequences were derived from peripheral blood, sampled after pregnancy. V is TRBV28 and J is TRBJ2-3; the match to TRBD1 covers 7 bases. Written as DNA, the CDR3 is TGTGCCAACAGTTTATGGTCAGGGGGACAAGATACGCAGTATTTT. It yields the protein CANSLWSGGQDTQYF.